This T cell receptor (beta chain) was recorded in a study of blood T cell repertoires in COVID-19. Study overall: Spain, Italy and the United States supplied samples that represented acute and convalescent COVID-19.

Participant age was roughly 18 to 100 years, and participants resided in 20 to 30 US areas. Participant reports of clinical history set cohort assignment. Someone with COVID-19 had been met by exposed participants within 2 weeks before study entry. Generated by immunoSEQ multiplex PCR, the TCRdb table keeps only in-frame clones and is missing some. Seen here are 120,000 to 150,000 clones, 70% to 85% observed once, and the top ten hold 1.6%. J was trimmed by 4 bases and V by 2 bases; bases with no gene match: 5. The CDR3 covers 15 residues. Germline V gene data show CDR1 as SGHTA and CDR2 as FQGNSA. This sequence originates from a woman younger than 35 who had been exposed to COVID-19. Sequenced material: PBMCs or T cells enriched from blood (not recorded which). The chain uses TRBV7-2 and TRBJ2-7, with 10 bases identical to TRBD2. The CDR3 region has the DNA TGTGCCAGCAGCTTATCTAGCGGGAGTACATACGAGCAGTACTTC. Its translation is CASSLSSGSTYEQYF.